Described below is a single TCR beta chain sequence and its context. Antigen specificity is unknown. This CDR3 contains 15 residues. The V and J ends lost 6 bases and 0 bases respectively, with 9 bases between them. Germline V gene sequence: CDR1 MRHNA, CDR2 SNTAGT. The sample originates from a study of graft-versus-host responses after intestinal transplantation. Study details: Multivisceral, liver-intestinal, or isolated intestinal grafts went to recipients.

This table comes from immunoSEQ multiplex PCR, and its TCRdb copy is limited to in-frame clones, with some not included. The repertoire includes 40,000 or so clones, more than 85% of them detected once, and approximately 20% sits in the top ten. This clonotype was sampled from a human donor who was the organ donor for an intestinal transplant. The chain joins TRBV6-4 to TRBJ2-6; no definite D call. The sequenced sample was unstimulated CD8+ T cells sorted from spleen or lymph node cells, obtained before transplant. The DNA of the CDR3 is TGTGCCAGCAGCGGACGGGCCTCTGGGGCCAACGTCCTGACTTTC. Encoded protein: CASSGRASGANVLTF.